These 18 T cell receptor beta chains came from one sample sequenced in a study of cytomegalovirus exposure and HLA in healthy donors. PCR amplification relied on 60 Vbeta primers (plus 13 Jbeta primers). Some clones are missing from TCRdb's copy, which holds only in-frame ones; the method was immunoSEQ multiplex PCR. The sample has fewer than 200,000 clones; approximately 78% are singletons. Sequencing input: PBMCs. The receptors stem from a woman aged 18-30 years in good health and CMV-seronegative.

The J gene is TRBJ1-4, the V gene TRBV23-1; no clear D gene. TRBV23-1 is an ORF for which the function is uncertain. V lost 8 bases and J lost 2, with 9 bases in between. This CDR3 has 13 amino acids. The CDR3 DNA reads TGCGCCAGCTATGGCCCCACTAATGAAAAACTGTTTTTT. Protein sequence: CASYGPTNEKLFF.

The J gene is TRBJ1-5, the V gene TRBV18, with D uncertain. CDR3 size: 15 residues. The germline V gene has CDR1 KGHSH and CDR2 LQKENI. The V end was cut by 4 bases, the J end by 4 bases, with 14 bases between. The DNA for the CDR3 is TGTGCCAGCTCACTGCCGGGAAATCGGAATCAGCCCCAGCATTTT. As protein: CASSLPGNRNQPQHF.

This chain joins TRBV5-8 and TRBJ2-2, with 8 bases that match TRBD1. This CDR3 is built from 15 residues. Unmatched junction bases numbered 5, after V lost 4 bases and J lost 3 bases. Germline CDR1 reads SGHTS; CDR2 reads YDEGEE. The CDR3 protein is CASSRGQGDTGELFF. The CDR3 DNA follows: TGTGCCAGCAGCCGAGGACAGGGTGACACCGGGGAGCTGTTTTTT.

The chain links TRBV7-2 to TRBJ1-1; D is perhaps TRBD1 (6 bases). This CDR3 has 13 amino acids. Trimming took 6 bases from V and 7 from J, leaving 15 bases between them. CDR1 is SGHTA and CDR2 is FQGNSA in the germline V gene. CDR3 sequence (DNA): TGTGCCAGCAGACCGACAGGAACTAATGAAGCTTTCTTT. Translating it yields CASRPTGTNEAFF.

The rearrangement joins TRBV5-1 to TRBJ1-2, with a possible D match to TRBD1 (6 bases). Trimming shortened V by 0 bases and J by 6 bases, and 6 bases separated the two germline ends. The CDR3 loop spans 12 amino acids. Germline V gives CDR1 SGHRS, CDR2 YFSETQ. This chain's CDR3 is CASSLAGDGYTF. As DNA, the CDR3 is TGCGCCAGCAGCTTGGCAGGGGATGGCTACACCTTC. Drawing the rest from reference TRBV5-1 and TRBJ1-2, the complete variable domain is KAGVTQTPRYLIKTRGQQVTLSCSPISGHRSVSWYQQTPGQGLQFLFEYFSETQRNKGNFPGRFSGRQFSNSRSEMNVSTLELGDSALYLCASSLAGDGYTFGSGTRLTVV.

This chain uses TRBV28 with TRBJ2-1; 8 bases match TRBD1. Germline V gives CDR1 MDHEN, CDR2 SYDVKM. The CDR3 has 15 amino acids. The V segment lost 6 bases and the J segment 3 bases; nucleotides outside the gene matches: 7. CDR3: CASSPTGADYNEQFF. CDR3 nucleotide sequence: TGTGCCAGCAGCCCGACAGGGGCAGACTACAATGAGCAGTTCTTC.

The rearrangement joins TRBV6-1 to TRBJ2-4, with D uncertain. The length of the CDR3 is 11 residues. Looked up from germline, CDR1 is MNHNS and CDR2 is SASEGT. V lost 3 bases and J lost 15, with 12 bases in between. CDR3 DNA: TGTGCCAGCAGTGAGGGCTCCAAAGGGTACTTC. This sequence encodes CASSEGSKGYF.

The chain combines TRBV7-9 with TRBJ2-7; no clear D. Germline loops: CDR1 SEHNR, CDR2 FQNEAQ (reference sequence). The ends were cut back, 2 bases at V and 0 bases at J, with 17 bases in the middle. The CDR3 is 17 residues long. CDR3: CASSLTGPTPSSYEQYF. The DNA of the CDR3 is TGTGCCAGCAGCTTAACCGGCCCTACCCCTAGCTCCTACGAGCAGTACTTC.

V gene TRBV30 combines with J gene TRBJ2-2; 8 positions match TRBD1. Germline CDR1 GTSNPN, CDR2 SVGIG (reference sequence). Trimming at V came to 4 bases and at J to 3 bases, leaving 4 bases not matched to a gene. The CDR3 totals 14 residues. CDR3 nucleotides: TGTGCCTGGACGGGCAGGGGGCACACCGGGGAGCTGTTTTTT. It specifies CAWTGRGHTGELFF.

This clone has just one count. This chain uses TRBV5-1 with TRBJ1-1; TRBD1 might be the D (6 bases). Trimming cost V 7 bases and J 4 bases, with 20 bases left between them. From germline, CDR1 is SGHRS and CDR2 YFSETQ. The CDR3 length is 15 residues. The CDR3 DNA follows: TGCGCCAGCGTTACAGGGACGGATCCTTCCACTGAAGCTTTCTTT. Translated: CASVTGTDPSTEAFF. Full variable domain (rest looked up from reference TRBV5-1 and TRBJ1-1): KAGVTQTPRYLIKTRGQQVTLSCSPISGHRSVSWYQQTPGQGLQFLFEYFSETQRNKGNFPGRFSGRQFSNSRSEMNVSTLELGDSALYLCASVTGTDPSTEAFFGQGTRLTVV.

CDR3 protein: CASSHYYQDLSGNTIYF. The CDR3 nucleotides read TGTGCCAGCAGCCATTATTATCAGGATCTCTCTGGAAACACCATATATTTT. The chain is built from TRBV25-1 and TRBJ1-3; D gene ambiguous. The CDR3 is 17 residues long. Trimming took off 6 bases at V and 0 bases at J, with 18 bases between the two ends. The V gene's germline CDR1 is MGHDK and CDR2 SYGVNS.

This chain joins TRBV7-9 and TRBJ2-5; 8 bases map to TRBD2. Germline V CDR1 and CDR2: SEHNR, FQNEAQ (reference sequence). The CDR3 is 13 residues long. The ends lost 4 bases at V and 3 bases at J; junction bases unmatched: 1. Here the CDR3 DNA reads TGTGCCAGCAGCTCGGGACTAGAAGAGACCCAGTACTTC. This encodes CASSSGLEETQYF.

The rearrangement uses TRBV28 and TRBJ2-3; D gene uncertain. Germline V gives CDR1 MDHEN, CDR2 SYDVKM. The CDR3 has 13 residues. Trimming removed 3 bases from V and 6 bases from J, with 10 bases in between. The CDR3 loop is CASSFSASDTQYF. CDR3 bases: TGTGCCAGCAGTTTTAGTGCATCTGATACGCAGTATTTT.

The rearrangement joins TRBV5-1 to TRBJ1-1, with 9 bases fitting TRBD1. J lost 1 base, V lost 0 bases, and 4 bases had no gene match. Germline CDR1 is SGHRS and CDR2 is YFSETQ. The CDR3 is 16 residues long. The CDR3 protein is CASSLAPGQGNTEAFF. In nucleotides, the CDR3 is TGCGCCAGCAGCTTGGCCCCGGGACAGGGGAACACTGAAGCTTTCTTT.

The chain carries TRBV6-1 and TRBJ2-1, with D hard to call. Germline values: CDR1 MNHNS, CDR2 SASEGT. Trimming cost V 1 base and J 0 bases, with 10 bases left between them. The CDR3 consists of 16 residues. The CDR3 reads CASSEDKRYSYNEQFF. Here the CDR3 DNA reads TGTGCCAGCAGTGAAGATAAGCGATACTCCTACAATGAGCAGTTCTTC.

V and J are TRBV10-1 and TRBJ2-1; D is unclear. This CDR3 spans 14 amino acids. The V and J ends lost 5 bases and 3 bases respectively, with 11 bases between them. The germline V gene encodes CDR1 WNHNN and CDR2 SYGVQD (reference sequence). DNA for the CDR3: TGCGCCAGCAGTTCCACAGAATTCTACAATGAGCAGTTCTTC. This codes for CASSSTEFYNEQFF.

The chain has TRBV4-1 and TRBJ2-7; 12 bases are shared with TRBD2. The germline CDR1 and CDR2 sequences are MGHRA and YSYEKL. Losses at the gene ends were 5 bases for V and 1 base for J; bases not matched to a gene: 3. The CDR3 has 15 residues. For the CDR3, the DNA is TGCGCCAGCAGCTGGGGACTAGCGGGTTCCTACGAGCAGTACTTC. Its translation: CASSWGLAGSYEQYF.

A few counts support this clone. The chain uses TRBV29-1 and TRBJ1-4, with D tentatively TRBD1 (5 bases). The V and J ends lost 3 bases and 7 bases respectively, with 15 bases between them. This CDR3 region has 14 residues. Germline loops: CDR1 SQVTM, CDR2 ANQGSEA. The CDR3 coding sequence is TGCAGCGTTGATGGTGGGGCGCTGAGTGAAAAACTGTTTTTT. This gives the protein CSVDGGALSEKLFF.